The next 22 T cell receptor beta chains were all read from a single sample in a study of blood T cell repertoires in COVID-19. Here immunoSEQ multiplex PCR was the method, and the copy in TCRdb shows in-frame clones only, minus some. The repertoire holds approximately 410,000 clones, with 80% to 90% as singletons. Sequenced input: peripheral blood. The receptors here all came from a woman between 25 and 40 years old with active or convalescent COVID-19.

The CDR3 spells CATSRTTFVDTEAFF. The CDR3 DNA follows: TGTGCCACCAGCAGAACCACTTTTGTCGACACTGAAGCTTTCTTT. The chain recombines TRBV15 with TRBJ1-1; D gene uncertain. The V gene's germline CDR1 is LNHNV and CDR2 YYDKDF (reference sequence). This CDR3 is 15 amino acids long. Trimming removed 2 bases at V and 3 bases at J, with 13 bases between.

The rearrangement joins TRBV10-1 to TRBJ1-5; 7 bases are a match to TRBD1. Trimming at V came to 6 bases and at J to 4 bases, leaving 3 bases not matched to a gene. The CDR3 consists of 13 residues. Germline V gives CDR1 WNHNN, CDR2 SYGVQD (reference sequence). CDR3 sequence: CASSPDRNQPQHF. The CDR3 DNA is TGCGCCAGCAGCCCGGACAGGAATCAGCCCCAGCATTTT.

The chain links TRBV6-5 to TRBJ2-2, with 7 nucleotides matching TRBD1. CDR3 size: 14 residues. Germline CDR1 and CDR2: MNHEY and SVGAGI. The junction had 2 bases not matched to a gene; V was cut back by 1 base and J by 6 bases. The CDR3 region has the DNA TGTGCCAGCAGTTACTATCAGGGGGCCGGGGAGCTGTTTTTT. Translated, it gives CASSYYQGAGELFF.

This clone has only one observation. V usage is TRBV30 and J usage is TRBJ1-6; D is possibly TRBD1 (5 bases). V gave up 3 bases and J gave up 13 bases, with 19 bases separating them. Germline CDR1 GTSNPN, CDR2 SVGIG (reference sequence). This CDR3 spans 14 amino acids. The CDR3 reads CAWRWGRDSSPLHF. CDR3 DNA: TGTGCCTGGAGGTGGGGCAGGGATAGTTCGCCCCTCCACTTT.

As DNA, the CDR3 is TGTGCCAGCAGAGACGACAGGGCGAGCACTGAAGCTTTCTTT. Residues: CASRDDRASTEAFF. The chain links TRBV6-1 to TRBJ1-1; 7 nucleotides align to TRBD1. V was pared by 6 bases and J by 4 bases, with 8 bases of the junction left unmatched. The CDR3 is 14 residues long. CDR1 MNHNS and CDR2 SASEGT come from the germline V gene.

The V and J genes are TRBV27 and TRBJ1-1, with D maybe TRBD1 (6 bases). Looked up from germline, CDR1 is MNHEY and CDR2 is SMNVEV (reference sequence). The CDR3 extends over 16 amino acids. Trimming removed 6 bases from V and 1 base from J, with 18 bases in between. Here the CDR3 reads CASSSIQGSSNTEAFF. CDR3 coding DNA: TGTGCCAGCAGCTCGATTCAGGGGTCATCGAACACTGAAGCTTTCTTT.

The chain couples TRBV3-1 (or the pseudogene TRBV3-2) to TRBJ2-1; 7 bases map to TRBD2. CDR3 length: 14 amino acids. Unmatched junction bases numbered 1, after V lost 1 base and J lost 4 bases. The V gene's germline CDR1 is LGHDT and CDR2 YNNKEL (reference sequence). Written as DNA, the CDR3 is TGTGCCAGCAGCCAAGCGCGGGAGTACAATGAGCAGTTCTTC. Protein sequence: CASSQAREYNEQFF.

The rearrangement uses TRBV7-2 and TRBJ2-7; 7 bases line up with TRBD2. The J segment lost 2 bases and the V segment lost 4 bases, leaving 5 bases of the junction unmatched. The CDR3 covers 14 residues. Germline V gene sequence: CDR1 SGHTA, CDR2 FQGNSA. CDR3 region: CASSSPGGAYEQYF. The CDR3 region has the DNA TGTGCCAGCAGCTCGCCGGGAGGAGCCTACGAGCAGTACTTC.

DNA for the CDR3: TGCGCCAGCAGCCAAGCGGGACAGGGGGTGAATGAGCAGTTCTTC. This encodes CASSQAGQGVNEQFF. The rearrangement joins TRBV4-1 to TRBJ2-1, with 11 bases that match TRBD1. The trim removed 1 base at V and 7 bases at J, leaving 3 bases unmatched. Germline CDR1 reads MGHRA; CDR2 reads YSYEKL. This CDR3 has 15 residues.

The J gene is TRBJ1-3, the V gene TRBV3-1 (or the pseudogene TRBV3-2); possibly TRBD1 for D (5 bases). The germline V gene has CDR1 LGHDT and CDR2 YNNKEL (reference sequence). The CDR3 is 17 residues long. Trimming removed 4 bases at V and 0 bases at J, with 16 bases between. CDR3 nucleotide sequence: TGTGCCAGCAGCCGTACTAAAGACAGAAACTCTGGAAACACCATATATTTT. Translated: CASSRTKDRNSGNTIYF.

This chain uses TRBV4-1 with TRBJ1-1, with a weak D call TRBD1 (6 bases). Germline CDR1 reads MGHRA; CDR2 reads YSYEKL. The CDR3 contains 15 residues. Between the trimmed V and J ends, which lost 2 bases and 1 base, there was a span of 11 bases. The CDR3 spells CASSQPKDRNTEAFF. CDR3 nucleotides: TGCGCCAGCAGCCAACCTAAGGACAGGAACACTGAAGCTTTCTTT.

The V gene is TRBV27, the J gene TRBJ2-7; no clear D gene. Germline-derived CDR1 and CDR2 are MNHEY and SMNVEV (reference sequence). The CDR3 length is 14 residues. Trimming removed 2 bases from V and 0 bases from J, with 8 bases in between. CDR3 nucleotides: TGTGCCAGCAGTTTACGAATGAGCTCCTACGAGCAGTACTTC. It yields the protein CASSLRMSSYEQYF.

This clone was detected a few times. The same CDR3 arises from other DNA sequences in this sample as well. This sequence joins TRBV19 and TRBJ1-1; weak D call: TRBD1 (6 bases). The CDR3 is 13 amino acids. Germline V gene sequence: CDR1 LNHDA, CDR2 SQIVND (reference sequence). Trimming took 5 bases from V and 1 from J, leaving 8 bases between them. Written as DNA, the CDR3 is TGTGCCAGTAGTCCGACAGGGAACACTGAAGCTTTCTTT. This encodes CASSPTGNTEAFF.

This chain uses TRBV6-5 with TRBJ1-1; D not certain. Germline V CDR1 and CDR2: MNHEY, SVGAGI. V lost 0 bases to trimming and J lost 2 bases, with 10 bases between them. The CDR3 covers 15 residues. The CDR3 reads CASSYSNYHNTEAFF. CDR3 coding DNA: TGTGCCAGCAGTTACTCGAACTACCATAACACTGAAGCTTTCTTT.

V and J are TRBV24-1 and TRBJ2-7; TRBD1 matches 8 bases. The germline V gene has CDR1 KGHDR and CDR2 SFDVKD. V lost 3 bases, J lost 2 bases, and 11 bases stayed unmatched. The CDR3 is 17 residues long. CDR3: CATSDHGPGQAPYEQYF. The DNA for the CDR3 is TGTGCCACCAGTGATCACGGACCGGGACAGGCACCCTACGAGCAGTACTTC.

The CDR3: CASSSGVSEYSGNTIYF. The CDR3 DNA reads as TGTGCCAGCAGCTCGGGGGTGAGCGAGTACTCTGGAAACACCATATATTTT. This chain connects TRBV11-2 to TRBJ1-3, with a tentative D call TRBD1 (5 bases). The CDR3 runs to 17 residues. V was trimmed by 4 bases and J by 0 bases, leaving 16 bases between them. Germline loops: CDR1 SGHAT, CDR2 FQNNGV.

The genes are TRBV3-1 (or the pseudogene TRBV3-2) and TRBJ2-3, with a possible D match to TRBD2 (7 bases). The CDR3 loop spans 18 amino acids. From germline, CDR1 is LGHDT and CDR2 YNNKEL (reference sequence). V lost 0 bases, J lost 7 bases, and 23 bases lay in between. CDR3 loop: CASSQDVGGGRTLYTQYF. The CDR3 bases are TGTGCCAGCAGCCAAGACGTTGGCGGGGGCCGAACCCTTTATACGCAGTATTTT.

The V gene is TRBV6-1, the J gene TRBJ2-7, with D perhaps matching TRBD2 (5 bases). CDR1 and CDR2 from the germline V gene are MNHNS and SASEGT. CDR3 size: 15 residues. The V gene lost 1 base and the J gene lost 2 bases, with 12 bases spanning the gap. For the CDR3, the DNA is TGTGCCAGCAGTGAAGTCGGGATTAATACCTACGAGCAGTACTTC. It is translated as CASSEVGINTYEQYF.

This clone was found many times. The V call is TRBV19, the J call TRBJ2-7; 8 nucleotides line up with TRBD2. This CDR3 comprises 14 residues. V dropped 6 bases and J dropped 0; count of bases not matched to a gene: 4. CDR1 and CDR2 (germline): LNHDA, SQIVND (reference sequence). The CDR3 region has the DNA TGTGCCAGTAGGACGAGCGGGAGCTCCTACGAGCAGTACTTC. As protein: CASRTSGSSYEQYF.

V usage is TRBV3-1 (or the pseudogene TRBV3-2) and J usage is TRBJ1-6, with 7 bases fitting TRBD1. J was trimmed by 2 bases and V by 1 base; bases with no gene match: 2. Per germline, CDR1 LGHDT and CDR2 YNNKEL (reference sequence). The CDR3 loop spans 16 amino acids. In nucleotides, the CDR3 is TGTGCCAGCAGCCAAGTTGGGACAGCCTATAATTCACCCCTCCACTTT. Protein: CASSQVGTAYNSPLHF.

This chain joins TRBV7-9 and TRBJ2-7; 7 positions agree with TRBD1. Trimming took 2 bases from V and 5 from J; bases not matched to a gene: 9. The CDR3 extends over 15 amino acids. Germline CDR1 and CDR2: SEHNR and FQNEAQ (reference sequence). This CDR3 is CASSLTPTGNHEQYF. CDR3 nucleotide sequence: TGTGCCAGCAGCTTAACCCCGACAGGGAATCACGAGCAGTACTTC.

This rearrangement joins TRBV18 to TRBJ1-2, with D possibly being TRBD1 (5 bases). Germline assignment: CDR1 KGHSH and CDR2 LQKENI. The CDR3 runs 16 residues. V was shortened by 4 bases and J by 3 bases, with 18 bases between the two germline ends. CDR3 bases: TGTGCCAGCTCACTTACATCCATCCCCAGGGACTATGGCTACACCTTC. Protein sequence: CASSLTSIPRDYGYTF.